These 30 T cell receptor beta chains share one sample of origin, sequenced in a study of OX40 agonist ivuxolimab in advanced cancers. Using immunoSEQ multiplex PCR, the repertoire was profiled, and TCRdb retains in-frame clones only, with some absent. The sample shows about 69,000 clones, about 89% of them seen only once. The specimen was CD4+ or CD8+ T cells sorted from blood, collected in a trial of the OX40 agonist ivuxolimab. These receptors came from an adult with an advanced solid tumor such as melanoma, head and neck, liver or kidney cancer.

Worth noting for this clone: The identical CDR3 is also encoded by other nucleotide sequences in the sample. The CDR3 DNA reads TGCGCCAGCAGCTTGGAGGCGGTCTCTGGGGCCAACGTCCTGACTTTC. Translating it yields CASSLEAVSGANVLTF. The chain couples TRBV5-1 to TRBJ2-6; D unresolved. V was shortened by 0 bases and J by 0 bases, with 7 bases between the two germline ends. This CDR3 spans 16 amino acids. CDR1 is SGHRS and CDR2 is YFSETQ in the germline V gene.

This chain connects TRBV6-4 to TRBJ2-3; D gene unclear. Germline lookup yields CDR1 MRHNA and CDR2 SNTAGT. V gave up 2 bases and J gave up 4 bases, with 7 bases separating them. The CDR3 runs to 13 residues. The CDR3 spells CASSDTPADTQYF. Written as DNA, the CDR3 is TGTGCCAGCAGTGACACTCCCGCAGATACGCAGTATTTT.

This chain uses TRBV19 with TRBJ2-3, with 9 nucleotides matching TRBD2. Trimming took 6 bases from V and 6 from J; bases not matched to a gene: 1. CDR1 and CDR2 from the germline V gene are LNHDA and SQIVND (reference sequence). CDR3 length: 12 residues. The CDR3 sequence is CASRLAGDTQYF. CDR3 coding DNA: TGTGCCAGTAGACTAGCGGGCGATACGCAGTATTTT.

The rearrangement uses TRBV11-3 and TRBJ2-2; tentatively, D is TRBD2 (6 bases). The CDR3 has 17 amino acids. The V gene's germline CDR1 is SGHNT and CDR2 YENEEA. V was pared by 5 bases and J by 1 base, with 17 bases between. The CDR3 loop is CASSRRAHGLNTGELFF. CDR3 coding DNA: TGTGCCAGCAGCCGGAGGGCCCACGGTCTGAACACCGGGGAGCTGTTTTTT.

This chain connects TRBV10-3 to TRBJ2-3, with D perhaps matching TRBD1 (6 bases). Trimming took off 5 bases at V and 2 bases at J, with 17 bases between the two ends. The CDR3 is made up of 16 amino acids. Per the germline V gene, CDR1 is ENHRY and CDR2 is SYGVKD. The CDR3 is CAISPRGTDYTDTQYF. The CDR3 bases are TGTGCCATCAGTCCAAGGGGGACCGATTACACAGATACGCAGTATTTT.

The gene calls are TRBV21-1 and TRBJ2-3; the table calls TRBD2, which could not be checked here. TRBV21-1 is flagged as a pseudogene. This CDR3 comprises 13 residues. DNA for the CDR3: TGTGCCAGCAGCATCGGGAGGTCGAATACGCAGTATTTT. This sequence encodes CASSIGRSNTQYF.

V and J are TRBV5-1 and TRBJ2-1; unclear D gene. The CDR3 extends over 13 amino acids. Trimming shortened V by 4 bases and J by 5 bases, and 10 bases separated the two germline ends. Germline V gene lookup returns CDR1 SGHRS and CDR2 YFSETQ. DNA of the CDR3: TGCGCCAGCAGCCCGGACCCCGACAATGAGCAGTTCTTC. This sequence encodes CASSPDPDNEQFF. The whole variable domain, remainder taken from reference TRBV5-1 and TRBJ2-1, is KAGVTQTPRYLIKTRGQQVTLSCSPISGHRSVSWYQQTPGQGLQFLFEYFSETQRNKGNFPGRFSGRQFSNSRSEMNVSTLELGDSALYLCASSPDPDNEQFFGPGTRLTVL.

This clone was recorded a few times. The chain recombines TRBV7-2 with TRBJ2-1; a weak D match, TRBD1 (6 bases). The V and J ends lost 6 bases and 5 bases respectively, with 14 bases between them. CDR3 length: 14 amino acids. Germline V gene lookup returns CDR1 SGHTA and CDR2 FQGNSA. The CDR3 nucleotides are TGTGCCAGCAGTATCGGACAGCCCAACAATGAGCAGTTCTTC. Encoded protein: CASSIGQPNNEQFF.

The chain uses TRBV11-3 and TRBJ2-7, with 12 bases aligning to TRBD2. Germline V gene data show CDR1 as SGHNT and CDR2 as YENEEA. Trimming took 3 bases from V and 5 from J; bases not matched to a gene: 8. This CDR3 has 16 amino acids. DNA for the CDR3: TGTGCCAGCAGCTTGCCTAGCGGGAGGGTACGGCACGAGCAGTACTTC. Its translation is CASSLPSGRVRHEQYF.

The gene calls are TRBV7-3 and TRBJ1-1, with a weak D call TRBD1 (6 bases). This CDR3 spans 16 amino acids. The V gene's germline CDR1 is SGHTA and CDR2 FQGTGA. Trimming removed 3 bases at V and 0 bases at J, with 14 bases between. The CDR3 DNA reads TGTGCCAGCAGCTTCACTGGGGGCCTCATGAACACTGAAGCTTTCTTT. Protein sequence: CASSFTGGLMNTEAFF.

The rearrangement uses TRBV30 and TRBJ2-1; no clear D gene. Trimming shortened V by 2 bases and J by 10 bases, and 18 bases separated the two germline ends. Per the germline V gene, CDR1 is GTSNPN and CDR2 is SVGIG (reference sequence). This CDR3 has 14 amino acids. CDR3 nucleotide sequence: TGTGCCTGGAGTCTTTGGGCCACGGTCGAGGAGCAGTTCTTC. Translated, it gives CAWSLWATVEEQFF.

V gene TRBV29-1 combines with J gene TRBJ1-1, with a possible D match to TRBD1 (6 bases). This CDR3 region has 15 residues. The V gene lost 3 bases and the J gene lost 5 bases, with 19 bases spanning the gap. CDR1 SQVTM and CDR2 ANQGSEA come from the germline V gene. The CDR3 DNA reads TGCAGCGTTGAGCCCCGAGGAGGGGGGTGGACTGAAGCTTTCTTT. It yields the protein CSVEPRGGGWTEAFF.

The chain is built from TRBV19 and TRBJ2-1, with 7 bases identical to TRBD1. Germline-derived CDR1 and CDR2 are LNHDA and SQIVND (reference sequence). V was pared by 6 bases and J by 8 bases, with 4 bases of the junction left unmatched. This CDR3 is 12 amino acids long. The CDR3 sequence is CASRVTGDEQFF. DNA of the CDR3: TGTGCCAGTAGGGTAACAGGGGATGAGCAGTTCTTC.

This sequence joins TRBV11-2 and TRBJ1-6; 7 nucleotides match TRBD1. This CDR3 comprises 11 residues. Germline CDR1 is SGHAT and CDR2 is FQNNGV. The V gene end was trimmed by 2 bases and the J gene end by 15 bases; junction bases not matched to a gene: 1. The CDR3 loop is CASSLQGDLHF. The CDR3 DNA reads TGTGCCAGCAGCTTACAGGGGGACCTCCACTTT. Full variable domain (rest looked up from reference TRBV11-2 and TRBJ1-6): EAGVAQSPRYKIIEKRQSVAFWCNPISGHATLYWYQQILGQGPKLLIQFQNNGVVDDSQLPKDRFSAERLKGVDSTLKIQPAKLEDSAVYLCASSLQGDLHFGNGTRLTVT.

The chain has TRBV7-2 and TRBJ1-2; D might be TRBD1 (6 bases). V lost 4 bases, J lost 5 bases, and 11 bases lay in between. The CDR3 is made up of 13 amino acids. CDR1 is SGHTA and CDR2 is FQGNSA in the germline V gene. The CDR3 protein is CASSSGQLYGYTF. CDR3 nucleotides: TGTGCCAGCAGCTCCGGACAGCTTTATGGCTACACCTTC. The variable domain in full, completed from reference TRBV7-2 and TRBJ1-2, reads GAGVSQSPSNKVTEKGKDVELRCDPISGHTALYWYRQSLGQGLEFLIYFQGNSAPDKSGLPSDRFSAERTGGSVSTLTIQRTQQEDSAVYLCASSSGQLYGYTFGSGTRLTVV.

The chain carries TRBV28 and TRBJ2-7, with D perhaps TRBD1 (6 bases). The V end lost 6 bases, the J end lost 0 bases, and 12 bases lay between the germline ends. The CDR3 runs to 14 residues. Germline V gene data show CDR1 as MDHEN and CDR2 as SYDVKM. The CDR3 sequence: CASRAWDNSYEQYF. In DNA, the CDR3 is TGTGCCAGCAGAGCATGGGACAACTCCTACGAGCAGTACTTC.

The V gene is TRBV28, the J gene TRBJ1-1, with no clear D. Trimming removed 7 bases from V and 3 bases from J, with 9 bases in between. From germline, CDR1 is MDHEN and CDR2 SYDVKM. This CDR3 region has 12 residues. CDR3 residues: CASIGRHTEAFF. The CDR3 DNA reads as TGTGCCAGCATTGGCAGGCACACTGAAGCTTTCTTT. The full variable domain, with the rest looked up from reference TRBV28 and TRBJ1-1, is DVKVTQSSRYLVKRTGEKVFLECVQDMDHENMFWYRQDPGLGLRLIYFSYDVKMKEKGDIPEGYSVSREKKERFSLILESASTNQTSMYLCASIGRHTEAFFGQGTRLTVV.

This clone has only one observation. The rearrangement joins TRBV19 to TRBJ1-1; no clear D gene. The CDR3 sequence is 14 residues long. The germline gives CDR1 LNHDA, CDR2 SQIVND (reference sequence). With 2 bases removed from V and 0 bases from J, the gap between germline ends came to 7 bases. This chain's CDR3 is CASSIRTVNTEAFF. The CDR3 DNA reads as TGTGCCAGTAGTATACGTACAGTGAACACTGAAGCTTTCTTT.

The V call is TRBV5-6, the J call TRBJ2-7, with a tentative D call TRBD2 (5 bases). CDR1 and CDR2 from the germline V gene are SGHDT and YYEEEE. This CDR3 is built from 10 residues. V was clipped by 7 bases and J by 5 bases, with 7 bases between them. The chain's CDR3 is CASGRDEQYF. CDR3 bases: TGTGCCAGCGGGCGGGACGAGCAGTACTTC. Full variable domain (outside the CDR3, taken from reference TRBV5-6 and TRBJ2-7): DAGVTQSPTHLIKTRGQQVTLRCSPKSGHDTVSWYQQALGQGPQFIFQYYEEEERQRGNFPDRFSGHQFPNYSSELNVNALLLGDSALYLCASGRDEQYFGPGTRLTVT.

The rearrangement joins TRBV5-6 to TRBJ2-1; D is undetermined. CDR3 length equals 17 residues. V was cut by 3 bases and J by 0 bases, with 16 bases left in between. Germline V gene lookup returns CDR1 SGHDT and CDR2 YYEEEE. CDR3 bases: TGTGCCAGCAGCTGGGTCCAACAGAGGAGCTCCTACAATGAGCAGTTCTTC. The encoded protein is CASSWVQQRSSYNEQFF.

The CDR3 DNA reads as TGTGCCAGCTCACCGCAGCAGGGGGTTAGCAATCAGCCCCAGCATTTT. This sequence encodes CASSPQQGVSNQPQHF. This chain joins TRBV18 and TRBJ1-5, with 7 bases that match TRBD1. Germline CDR1 is KGHSH and CDR2 is LQKENI. V was pared by 3 bases and J by 0 bases, with 5 bases of the junction left unmatched. CDR3 size: 16 residues.

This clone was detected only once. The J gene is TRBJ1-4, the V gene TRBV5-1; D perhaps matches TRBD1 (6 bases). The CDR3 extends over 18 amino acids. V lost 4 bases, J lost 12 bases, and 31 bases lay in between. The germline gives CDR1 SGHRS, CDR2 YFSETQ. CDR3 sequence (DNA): TGCGCCAGCAGCCCCAGGGGTGCTGGACCCCAAATCCCTGGGGAACTGTTTTTT. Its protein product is CASSPRGAGPQIPGELFF.

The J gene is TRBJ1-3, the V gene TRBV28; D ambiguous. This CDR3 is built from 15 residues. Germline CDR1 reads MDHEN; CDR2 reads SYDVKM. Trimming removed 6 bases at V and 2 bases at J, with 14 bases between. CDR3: CASSRAIQTGNTIYF. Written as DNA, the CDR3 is TGTGCCAGCAGCAGAGCAATACAGACTGGAAACACCATATATTTT.

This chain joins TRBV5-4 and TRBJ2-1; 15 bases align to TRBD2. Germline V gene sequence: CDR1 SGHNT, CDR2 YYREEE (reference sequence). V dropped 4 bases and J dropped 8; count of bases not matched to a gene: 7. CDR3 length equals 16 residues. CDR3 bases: TGTGCCAGCAGCCTACGGACTAGCGGGAGGGGGGATGAGCAGTTCTTC. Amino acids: CASSLRTSGRGDEQFF.

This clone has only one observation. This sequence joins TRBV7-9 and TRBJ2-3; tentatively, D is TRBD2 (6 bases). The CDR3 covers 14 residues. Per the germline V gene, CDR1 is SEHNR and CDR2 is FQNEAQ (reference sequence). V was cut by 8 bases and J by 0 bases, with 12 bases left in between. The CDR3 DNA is TGTGCCAGCGTGTTGGGGACTAGCACAGATACGCAGTATTTT. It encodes CASVLGTSTDTQYF.

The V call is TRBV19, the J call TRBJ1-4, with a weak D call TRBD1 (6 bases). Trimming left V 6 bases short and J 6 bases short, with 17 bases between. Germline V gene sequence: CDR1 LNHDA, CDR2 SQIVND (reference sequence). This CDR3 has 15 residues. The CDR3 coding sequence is TGTGCCAGTAGGGCTCAGATGGGACAACATGAAAAACTGTTTTTT. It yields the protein CASRAQMGQHEKLFF.

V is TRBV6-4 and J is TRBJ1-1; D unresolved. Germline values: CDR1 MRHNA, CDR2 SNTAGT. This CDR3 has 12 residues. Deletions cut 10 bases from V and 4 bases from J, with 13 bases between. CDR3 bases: TGTGCCACCAAGATCTGGGGCACTGAAGCTTTCTTT. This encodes CATKIWGTEAFF.

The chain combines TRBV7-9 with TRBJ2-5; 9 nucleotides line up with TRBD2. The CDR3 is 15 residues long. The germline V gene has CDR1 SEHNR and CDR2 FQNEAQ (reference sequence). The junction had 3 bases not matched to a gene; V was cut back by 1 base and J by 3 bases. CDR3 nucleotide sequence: TGTGCCAGCAGCTTAGGGTCTAGCGGGAAAGAGACCCAGTACTTC. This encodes CASSLGSSGKETQYF.

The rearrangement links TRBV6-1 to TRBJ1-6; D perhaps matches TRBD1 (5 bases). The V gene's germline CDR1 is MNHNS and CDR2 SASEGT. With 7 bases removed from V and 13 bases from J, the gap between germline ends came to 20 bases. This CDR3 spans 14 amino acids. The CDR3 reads CASIKQALNGPLHF. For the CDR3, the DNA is TGTGCCAGCATAAAACAGGCCCTAAATGGTCCCCTCCACTTT.

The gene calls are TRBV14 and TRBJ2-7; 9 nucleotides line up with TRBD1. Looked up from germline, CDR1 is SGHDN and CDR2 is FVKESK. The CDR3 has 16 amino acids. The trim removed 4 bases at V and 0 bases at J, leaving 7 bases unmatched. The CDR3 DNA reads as TGTGCCAGCAGCCGCTTACCGGGACAGGGCTCCTACGAGCAGTACTTC. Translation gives CASSRLPGQGSYEQYF.